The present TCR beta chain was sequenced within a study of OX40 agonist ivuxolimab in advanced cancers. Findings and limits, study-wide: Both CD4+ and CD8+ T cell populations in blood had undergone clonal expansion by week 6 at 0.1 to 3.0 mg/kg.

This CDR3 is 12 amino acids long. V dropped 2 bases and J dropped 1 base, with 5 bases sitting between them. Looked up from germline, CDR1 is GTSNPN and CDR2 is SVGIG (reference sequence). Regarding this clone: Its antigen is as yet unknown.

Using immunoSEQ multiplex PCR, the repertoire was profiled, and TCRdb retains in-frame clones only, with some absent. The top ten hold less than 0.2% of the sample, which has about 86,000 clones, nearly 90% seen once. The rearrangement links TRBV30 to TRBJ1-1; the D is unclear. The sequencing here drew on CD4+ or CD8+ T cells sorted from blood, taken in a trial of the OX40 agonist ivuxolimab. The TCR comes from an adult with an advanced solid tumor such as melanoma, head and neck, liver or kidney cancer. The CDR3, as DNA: TGTGCCTGGAGTTCAGAGAACACTGAAGCTTTCTTT. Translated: CAWSSENTEAFF.